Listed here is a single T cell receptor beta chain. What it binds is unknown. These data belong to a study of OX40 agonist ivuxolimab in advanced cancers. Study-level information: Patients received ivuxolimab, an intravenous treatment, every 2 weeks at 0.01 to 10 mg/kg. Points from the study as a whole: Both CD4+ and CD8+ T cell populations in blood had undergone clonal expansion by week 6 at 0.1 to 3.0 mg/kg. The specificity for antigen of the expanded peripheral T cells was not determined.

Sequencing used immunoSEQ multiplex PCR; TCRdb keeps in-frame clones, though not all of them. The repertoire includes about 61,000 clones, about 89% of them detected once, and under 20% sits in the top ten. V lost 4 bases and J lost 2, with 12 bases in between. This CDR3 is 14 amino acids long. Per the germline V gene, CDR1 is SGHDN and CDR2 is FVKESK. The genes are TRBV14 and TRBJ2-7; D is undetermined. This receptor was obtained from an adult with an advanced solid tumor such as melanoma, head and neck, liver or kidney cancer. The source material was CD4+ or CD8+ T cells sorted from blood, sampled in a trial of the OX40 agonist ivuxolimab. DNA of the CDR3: TGTGCCAGCAGCCTAGTGACGGAGCCCTACGAGCAGTACTTC. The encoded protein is CASSLVTEPYEQYF.